Described below is a single T cell receptor beta chain sequence and its context. As yet, its antigen is unknown. This entry is derived from a study of tumor-infiltrating lymphocytes in localized non-small cell lung cancer. About the study: Some samples were collected after neoadjuvant chemotherapy; smokers, never-smokers and several histologies were included.

The CDR3 extends over 14 amino acids. V gave up 0 bases and J gave up 6 bases, with 12 bases separating them. Germline values: CDR1 SGHRS, CDR2 YFSETQ. Produced via immunoSEQ multiplex PCR; TCRdb's table is partial and in-frame only. The sample lists about 7,600 clones; over 75% were seen once. Notes on the study in general: TCRbeta sequencing showed higher T cell infiltration in tumors than uninvolved lung. TCR sequencing covered a subset of patients with enough tissue. Tumor T-cell fraction from TCR sequencing was not associated with recurrence-free survival (p = 0.61).

The J gene is TRBJ1-1, the V gene TRBV5-1; D is unresolved. The sample consisted of lung tumor tissue. This TCR derives from a human donor with non-small cell lung cancer. The CDR3 reads CASSLGLREAEAFF. CDR3 nucleotides: TGCGCCAGCAGCTTGGGACTAAGGGAGGCTGAAGCTTTCTTT.